This T cell receptor (beta chain) is from a study of T cell repertoires in cytomegalovirus infection. In the study overall: CMV epitopes that were recently identified and HLA-C-restricted were used alongside well-studied HLA-B-restricted ones. Based on public TCR beta signatures, there were indications of CMV infection and of a matching HLA type.

With respect to this clonotype: Its cognate antigen is unknown.

MiXCR, applied by TCRdb to the reads, yields one record per CDR3 protein. Of approximately 730,000 distinct CDR3 sequences detected, around 29% appear once; the ten largest clones hold roughly 14%. The ends were cut back, 4 bases at V and 0 bases at J, with 27 bases in the middle. The CDR3 runs 20 residues. Germline V gene sequence: CDR1 MDHEN, CDR2 SYDVKM. The rearrangement links TRBV28 to TRBJ1-1, with TRBD1 as a possible D gene (5 bases). The receptor comes from a human donor in good health (CMV status not recorded). Some clones in this sample may be carry-over from other donors' samples. The sequences come from cultured CD8+ T cells from PBMCs, collected from culture after CMV antigen stimulation. The CDR3 sequence is CASSSPGRNMKQFMNTEAFF. In DNA form, the CDR3 reads TGTGCCAGCAGTTCCCCGGGACGGAACATGAAACAATTCATGAACACTGAAGCTTTCTTT.